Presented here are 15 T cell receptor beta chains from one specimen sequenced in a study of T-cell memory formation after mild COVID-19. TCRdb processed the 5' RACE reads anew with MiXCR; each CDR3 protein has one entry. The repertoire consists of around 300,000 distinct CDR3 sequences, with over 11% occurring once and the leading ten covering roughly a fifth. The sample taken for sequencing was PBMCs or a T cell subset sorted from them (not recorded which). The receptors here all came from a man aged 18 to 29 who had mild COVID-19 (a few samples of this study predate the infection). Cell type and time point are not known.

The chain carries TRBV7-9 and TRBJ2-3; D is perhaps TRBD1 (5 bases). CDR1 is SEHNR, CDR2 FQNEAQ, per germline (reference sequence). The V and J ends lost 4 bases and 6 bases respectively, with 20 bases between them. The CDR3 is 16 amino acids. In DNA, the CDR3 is TGTGCCAGCAGCTCGACAGCCCCGGAATTGAAGGATACGCAGTATTTT. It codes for CASSSTAPELKDTQYF.

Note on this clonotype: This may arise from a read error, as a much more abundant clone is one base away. The CDR3 nucleotides read TGTGCCAGCATCAGTATAGGGGGCGGAGGGGTGAACACTGAAGCTTTATTT. Its translation is CASISIGGGGVNTEALF. The chain couples TRBV6-5 to TRBJ1-1; TRBD1 agrees at 7 bases. Germline values: CDR1 MNHEY, CDR2 SVGAGI. This CDR3 region has 17 residues.

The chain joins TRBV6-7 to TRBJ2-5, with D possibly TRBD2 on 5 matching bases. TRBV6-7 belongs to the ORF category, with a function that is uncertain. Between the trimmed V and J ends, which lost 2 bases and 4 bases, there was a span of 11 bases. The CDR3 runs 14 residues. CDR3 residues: CASSYRPSPETQYF. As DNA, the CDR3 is TGTGCCAGCAGTTACCGTCCTAGCCCAGAGACCCAGTACTTC.

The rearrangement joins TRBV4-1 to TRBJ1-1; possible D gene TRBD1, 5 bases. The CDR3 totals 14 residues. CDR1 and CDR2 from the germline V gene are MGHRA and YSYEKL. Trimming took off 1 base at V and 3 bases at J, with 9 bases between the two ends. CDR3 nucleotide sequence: TGCGCCAGCAGCCAAGTTCAGGGAGACACTGAAGCTTTCTTT. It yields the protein CASSQVQGDTEAFF.

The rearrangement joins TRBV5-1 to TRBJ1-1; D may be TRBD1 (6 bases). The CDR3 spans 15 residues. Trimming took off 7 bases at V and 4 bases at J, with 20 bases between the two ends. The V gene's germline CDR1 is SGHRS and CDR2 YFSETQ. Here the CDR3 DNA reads TGCGCCAGCGGCGGGTCCAGGGGCATGCGCACTGAAGCTTTCTTT. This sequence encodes CASGGSRGMRTEAFF.

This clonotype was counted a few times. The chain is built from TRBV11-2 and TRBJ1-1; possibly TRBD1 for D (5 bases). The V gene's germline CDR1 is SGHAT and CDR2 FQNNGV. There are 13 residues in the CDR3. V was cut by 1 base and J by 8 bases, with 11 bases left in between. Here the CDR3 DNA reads TGTGCCAGCAGCTTAGGACCAAGGGGAGAAGCTTTCTTT. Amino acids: CASSLGPRGEAFF.

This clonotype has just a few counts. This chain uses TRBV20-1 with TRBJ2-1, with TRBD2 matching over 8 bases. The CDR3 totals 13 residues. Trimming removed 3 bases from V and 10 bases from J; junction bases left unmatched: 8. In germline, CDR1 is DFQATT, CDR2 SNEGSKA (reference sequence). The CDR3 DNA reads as TGCAGTGCTAGGTTGGCGGGGGGAGGAGAGCAGTTCTTC. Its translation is CSARLAGGGEQFF.

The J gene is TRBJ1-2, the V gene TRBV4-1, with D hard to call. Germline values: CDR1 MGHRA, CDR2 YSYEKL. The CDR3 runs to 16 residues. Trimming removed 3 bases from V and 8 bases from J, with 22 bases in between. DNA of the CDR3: TGCGCCAGCAGCCAGGAGGTTGGGGAGGGTTTAAGGGGCTACACCTTC. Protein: CASSQEVGEGLRGYTF.

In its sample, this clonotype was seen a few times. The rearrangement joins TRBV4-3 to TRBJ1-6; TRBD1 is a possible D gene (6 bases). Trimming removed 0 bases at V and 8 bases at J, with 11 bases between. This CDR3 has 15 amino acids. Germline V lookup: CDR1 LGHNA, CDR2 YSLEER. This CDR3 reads CASSQDSGADSPLHF. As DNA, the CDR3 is TGCGCCAGCAGCCAAGATTCGGGGGCGGATTCACCCCTCCACTTT.

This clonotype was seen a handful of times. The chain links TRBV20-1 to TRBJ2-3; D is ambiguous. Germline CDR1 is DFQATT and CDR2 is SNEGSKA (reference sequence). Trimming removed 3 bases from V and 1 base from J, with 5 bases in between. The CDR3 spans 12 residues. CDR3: CSASGRTDTQYF. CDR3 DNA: TGCAGTGCTAGCGGGCGCACAGATACGCAGTATTTT.

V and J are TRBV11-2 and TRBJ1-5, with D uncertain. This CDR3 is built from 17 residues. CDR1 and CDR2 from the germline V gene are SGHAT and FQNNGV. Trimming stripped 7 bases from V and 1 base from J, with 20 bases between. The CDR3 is CASIPETTGESNQPQHF. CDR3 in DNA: TGTGCCAGCATCCCCGAAACCACCGGAGAAAGCAATCAGCCCCAGCATTTT.

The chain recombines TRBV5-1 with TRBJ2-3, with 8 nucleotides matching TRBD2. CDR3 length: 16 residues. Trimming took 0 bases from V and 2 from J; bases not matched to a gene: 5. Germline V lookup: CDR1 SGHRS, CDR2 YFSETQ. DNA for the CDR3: TGCGCCAGCAGCTTGGAGGCGGGGGGAGTCACAGATACGCAGTATTTT. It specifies CASSLEAGGVTDTQYF.

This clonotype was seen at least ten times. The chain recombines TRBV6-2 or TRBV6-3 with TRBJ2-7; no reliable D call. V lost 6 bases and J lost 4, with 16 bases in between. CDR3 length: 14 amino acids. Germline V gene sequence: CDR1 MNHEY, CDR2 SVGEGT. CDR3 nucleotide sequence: TGTGCCAGCAGATCCCCGGGCCTTAGATACGAGCAGTACGTC. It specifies CASRSPGLRYEQYV.

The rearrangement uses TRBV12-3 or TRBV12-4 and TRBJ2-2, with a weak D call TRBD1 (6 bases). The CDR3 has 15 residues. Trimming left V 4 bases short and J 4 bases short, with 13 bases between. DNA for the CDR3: TGTGCCAGCAGTTCCCGGACAGCCAGCACCGGGGAGCTGTTTTTT. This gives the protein CASSSRTASTGELFF.

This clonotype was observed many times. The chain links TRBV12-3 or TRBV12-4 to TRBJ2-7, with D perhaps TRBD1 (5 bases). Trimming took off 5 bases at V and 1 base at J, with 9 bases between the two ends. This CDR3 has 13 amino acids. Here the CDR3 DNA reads TGTGCCAGCAGTGACACAGGTTCCTACGAGCAGTACTTC. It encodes CASSDTGSYEQYF.